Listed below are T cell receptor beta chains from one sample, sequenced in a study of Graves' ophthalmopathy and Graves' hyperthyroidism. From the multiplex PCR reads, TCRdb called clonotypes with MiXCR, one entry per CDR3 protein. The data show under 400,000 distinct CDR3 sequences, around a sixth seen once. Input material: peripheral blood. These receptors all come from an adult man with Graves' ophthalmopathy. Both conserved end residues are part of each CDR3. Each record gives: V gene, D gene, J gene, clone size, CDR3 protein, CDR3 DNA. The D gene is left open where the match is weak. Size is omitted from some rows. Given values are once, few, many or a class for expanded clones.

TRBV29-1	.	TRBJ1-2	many	CSVLNGYSTF	TGCAGCGTTCTCAACGGATATAGCACCTTC
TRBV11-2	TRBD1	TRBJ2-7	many	CASTPRLGQGSHEQYF	TGTGCCAGCACTCCCCGACTGGGACAGGGGTCCCACGAGCAGTACTTC
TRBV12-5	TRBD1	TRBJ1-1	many	CASGLSSRGDTEAFF	TGTGCTAGTGGTTTGAGCTCCAGGGGGGACACTGAAGCTTTCTTT
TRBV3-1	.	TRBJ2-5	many	CASSQGGLENQYF	TGTGCCAGCAGCCAAGGAGGTCTTGAGAACCAGTACTTC
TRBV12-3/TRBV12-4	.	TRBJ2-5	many	CASSLPVETQYF	TGTGCCAGCAGTTTACCCGTGGAGACCCAGTACTTC
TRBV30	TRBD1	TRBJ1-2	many	CAWSRQGLHGYTF	TGTGCCTGGTCCAGACAGGGGCTTCATGGCTACACCTTC
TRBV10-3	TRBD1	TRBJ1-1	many	CAISEGQGRRKTEAFF	TGTGCCATCAGTGAGGGACAGGGGCGGAGGAAAACTGAAGCTTTCTTT
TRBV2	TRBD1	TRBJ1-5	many	CATSGQLNQPQHF	TGTGCCACCTCGGGACAGCTCAATCAGCCCCAGCATTTT
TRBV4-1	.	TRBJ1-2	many	CASSQAGRGVYGYTF	TGCGCCAGCAGCCAGGCGGGACGGGGGGTATATGGCTACACCTTC
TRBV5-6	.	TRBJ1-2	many	CASSSSLPGPDLGGYTF	TGTGCCAGCAGCTCTTCCCTCCCGGGACCGGATTTGGGTGGCTACACCTTC
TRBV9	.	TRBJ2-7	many	CASSVGEGPYYEQYF	TGTGCCAGCAGCGTAGGGGAAGGGCCGTACTACGAGCAGTACTTC
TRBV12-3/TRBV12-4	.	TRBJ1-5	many	CASTSGTTNQPQHF	TGTGCCAGCACCAGTGGGACGACGAATCAGCCCCAGCATTTT
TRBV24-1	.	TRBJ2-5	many	CATSDFSPGGRETQYF	TGTGCCACCAGTGATTTTTCTCCTGGGGGGCGGGAGACCCAGTACTTC
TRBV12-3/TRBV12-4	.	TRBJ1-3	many	CASRDTRSGNTIYF	TGTGCCAGCAGGGATACCCGCTCTGGAAACACCATATATTTT
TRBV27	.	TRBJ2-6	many	CASSPARSGANVLTF	TGTGCCAGCAGCCCAGCACGTTCTGGGGCCAACGTCCTGACTTTC
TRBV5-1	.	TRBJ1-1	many	CASSLVGTSINTEAFF	TGCGCCAGCAGCTTGGTTGGGACCTCCATAAACACTGAAGCTTTCTTT
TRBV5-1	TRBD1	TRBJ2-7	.	CASSLNRGDRGDEQYF	TGCGCCAGCAGCTTGAATAGAGGGGACAGGGGCGACGAGCAGTACTTC
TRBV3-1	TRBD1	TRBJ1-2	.	CASSQVDREGGYTF	TGTGCCAGCAGCCAAGTCGACAGGGAAGGGGGCTACACCTTC
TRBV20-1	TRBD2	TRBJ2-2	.	CSATPGLAGATTPFGELFF	TGCAGTGCTACTCCGGGACTAGCGGGAGCCACAACTCCATTCGGGGAGCTGTTTTTT
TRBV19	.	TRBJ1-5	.	CASSIDGAGLQPQHF	TGTGCCAGTAGTATAGATGGGGCAGGTCTTCAGCCCCAGCATTTT
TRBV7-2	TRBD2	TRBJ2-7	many	CASSPDGGSYEQYF	TGTGCCAGCAGCCCCGACGGGGGGTCCTACGAGCAGTACTTC
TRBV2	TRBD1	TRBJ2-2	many	CASSVWTGNTGELFF	TGTGCCAGCAGTGTCTGGACAGGGAACACCGGGGAGCTGTTTTTT
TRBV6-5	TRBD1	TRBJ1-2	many	CASSYSGQGIFGYGYTF	TGTGCCAGCAGTTACTCCGGACAGGGGATCTTTGGGTATGGCTACACCTTC
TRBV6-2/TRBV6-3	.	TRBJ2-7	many	CASSYSSSYEQYF	TGTGCCAGCAGTTACTCGAGCTCCTACGAGCAGTACTTC
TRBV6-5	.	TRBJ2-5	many	CASKGRLKQETQYF	TGTGCCAGCAAGGGCAGATTAAAACAAGAGACCCAGTACTTC
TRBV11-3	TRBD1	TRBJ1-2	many	CASSLDRQGYGYTF	TGTGCCAGCAGCCTCGACCGACAGGGGTATGGCTACACCTTC